These 4 T cell receptor beta chains were all obtained from the same sample, sequenced in a study of post-analysis software for immune sequencing data. Study observations and caveats: Four or five TRBV segments, TRBV5-6, TRBV5-1 and TRBV20-1 among them, were found more frequent in patients than controls.

Their antigen targets remain unknown. Researchers reported that TCR beta cDNA libraries carried unique molecular identifiers. TCRdb analysed the PCR reads with MiXCR anew, one entry per CDR3 protein. The repertoire holds 650,000 to 850,000 distinct CDR3 sequences, with approximately 57% as singletons. Sequencing was performed on blood. The receptors were sampled from a girl between 10 and 17 years old with multiple sclerosis.

This clonotype was observed a handful of times. The chain uses TRBV7-9 and TRBJ2-4, with D unresolved. Germline V gene data show CDR1 as SEHNR and CDR2 as FQNEAQ (reference sequence). This CDR3 spans 16 amino acids. V lost 1 base and J lost 5, with 15 bases in between. CDR3 in DNA: TGTGCCAGCAGCTTAGATTGGACCCTAATCGAAAACATTCAGTACTTC. This encodes CASSLDWTLIENIQYF.

This rearrangement joins TRBV29-1 to TRBJ1-1, with 7 bases lining up with TRBD1. Germline values: CDR1 SQVTM, CDR2 ANQGSEA. V was clipped by 4 bases and J by 1 base; unmatched bases: 6. This CDR3 is 14 amino acids long. The CDR3 loop reads CSVGAGTANTEAFF. The CDR3 DNA reads as TGCAGCGTTGGGGCAGGGACAGCGAACACTGAAGCTTTCTTT.

This clonotype appeared a few times. V and J are TRBV5-1 and TRBJ1-5; possibly TRBD1 for D (6 bases). Per germline, CDR1 SGHRS and CDR2 YFSETQ. V lost 4 bases and J 7 bases, leaving 15 bases between the germline ends. The CDR3 extends over 14 amino acids. The CDR3: CASSQQGGNQPQHF. The CDR3 coding sequence is TGCGCCAGCAGCCAACAGGGAGGGAACCAGCCCCAGCATTTT. The full variable domain, its missing parts supplied by reference TRBV5-1 and TRBJ1-5, is KAGVTQTPRYLIKTRGQQVTLSCSPISGHRSVSWYQQTPGQGLQFLFEYFSETQRNKGNFPGRFSGRQFSNSRSEMNVSTLELGDSALYLCASSQQGGNQPQHFGDGTRLSIL.

This clonotype was seen a handful of times. The chain links TRBV5-4 to TRBJ2-3, with a weak D call TRBD2 (6 bases). Germline CDR1 is SGHNT and CDR2 is YYREEE (reference sequence). The CDR3 runs to 17 residues. V dropped 5 bases and J dropped 0 bases, with 19 bases sitting between them. The CDR3 loop reads CASRWGGVFLSTDTQYF. The CDR3 region has the DNA TGTGCCAGCAGATGGGGCGGGGTTTTCCTAAGCACAGATACGCAGTATTTT.